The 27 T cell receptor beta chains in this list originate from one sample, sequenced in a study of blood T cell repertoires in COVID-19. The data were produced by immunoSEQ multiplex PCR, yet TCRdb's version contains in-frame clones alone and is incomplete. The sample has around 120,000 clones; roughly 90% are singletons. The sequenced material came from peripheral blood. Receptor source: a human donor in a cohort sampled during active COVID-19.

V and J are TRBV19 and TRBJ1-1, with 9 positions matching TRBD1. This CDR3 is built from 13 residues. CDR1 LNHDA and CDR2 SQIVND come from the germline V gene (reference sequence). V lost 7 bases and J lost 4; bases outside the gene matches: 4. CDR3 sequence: CASIVQGATEAFF. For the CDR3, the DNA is TGTGCCAGTATCGTACAGGGGGCCACTGAAGCTTTCTTT.

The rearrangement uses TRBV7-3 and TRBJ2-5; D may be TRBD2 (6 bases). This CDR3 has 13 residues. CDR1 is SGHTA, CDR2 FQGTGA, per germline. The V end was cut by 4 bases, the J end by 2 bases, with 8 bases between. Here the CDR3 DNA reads TGTGCCAGCAGCTGGGGGGTTCAAGAGACCCAGTACTTC. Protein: CASSWGVQETQYF.

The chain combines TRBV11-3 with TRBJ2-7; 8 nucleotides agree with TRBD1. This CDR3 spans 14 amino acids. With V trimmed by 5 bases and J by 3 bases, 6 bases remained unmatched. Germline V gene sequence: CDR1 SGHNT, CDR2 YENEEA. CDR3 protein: CASSVQGGDYEQYF. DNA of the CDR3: TGTGCCAGCAGCGTACAGGGGGGCGACTACGAGCAGTACTTC.

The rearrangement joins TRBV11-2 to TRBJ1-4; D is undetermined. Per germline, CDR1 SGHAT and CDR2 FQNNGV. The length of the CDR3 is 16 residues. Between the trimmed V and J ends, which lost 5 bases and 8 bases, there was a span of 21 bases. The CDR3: CASSPPWAGRLEKLFF. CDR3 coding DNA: TGTGCCAGCAGCCCCCCCTGGGCCGGGAGACTCGAAAAACTGTTTTTT.

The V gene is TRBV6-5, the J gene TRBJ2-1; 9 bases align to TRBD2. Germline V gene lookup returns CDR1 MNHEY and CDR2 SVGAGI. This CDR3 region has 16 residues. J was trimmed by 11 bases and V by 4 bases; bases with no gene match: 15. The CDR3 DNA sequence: TGTGCCAGCAGTTCCCCCGTTGGGGCGGGAGGGGCCCAGCAGTTCTTC. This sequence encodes CASSSPVGAGGAQQFF.

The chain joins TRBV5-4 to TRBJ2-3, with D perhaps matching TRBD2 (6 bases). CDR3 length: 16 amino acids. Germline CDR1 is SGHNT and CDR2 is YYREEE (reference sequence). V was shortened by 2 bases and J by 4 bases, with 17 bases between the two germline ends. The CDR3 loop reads CASSFDSGRVSDTQYF. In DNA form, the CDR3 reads TGTGCCAGCAGCTTCGATAGCGGCCGGGTGTCAGATACGCAGTATTTT.

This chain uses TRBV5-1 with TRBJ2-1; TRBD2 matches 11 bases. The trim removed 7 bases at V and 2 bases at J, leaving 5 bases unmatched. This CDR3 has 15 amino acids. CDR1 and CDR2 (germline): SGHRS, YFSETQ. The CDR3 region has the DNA TGCGCCAGCCAGGGACTAGCGGATACCTACAATGAGCAGTTCTTC. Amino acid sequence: CASQGLADTYNEQFF.

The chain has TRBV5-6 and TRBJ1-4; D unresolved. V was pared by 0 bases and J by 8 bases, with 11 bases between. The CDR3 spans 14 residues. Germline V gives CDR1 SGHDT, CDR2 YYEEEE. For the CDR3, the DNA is TGTGCCAGCAGCTTGGTCCCCGGGGAGGAAAAACTGTTTTTT. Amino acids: CASSLVPGEEKLFF. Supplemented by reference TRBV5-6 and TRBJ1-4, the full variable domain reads DAGVTQSPTHLIKTRGQQVTLRCSPKSGHDTVSWYQQALGQGPQFIFQYYEEEERQRGNFPDRFSGHQFPNYSSELNVNALLLGDSALYLCASSLVPGEEKLFFGSGTQLSVL.

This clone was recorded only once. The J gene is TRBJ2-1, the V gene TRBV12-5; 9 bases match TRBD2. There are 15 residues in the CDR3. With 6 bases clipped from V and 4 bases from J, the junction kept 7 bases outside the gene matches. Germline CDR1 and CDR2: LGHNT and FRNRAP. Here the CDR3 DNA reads TGTGCTAGTGGCTACGGGACTAGCTCTTACAATGAGCAGTTCTTC. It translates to CASGYGTSSYNEQFF.

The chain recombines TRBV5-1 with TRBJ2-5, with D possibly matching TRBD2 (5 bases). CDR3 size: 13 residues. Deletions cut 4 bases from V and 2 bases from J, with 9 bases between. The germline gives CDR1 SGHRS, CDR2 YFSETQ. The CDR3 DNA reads TGCGCCAGCAGCCCCCAGCGGCAAGAGACCCAGTACTTC. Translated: CASSPQRQETQYF.

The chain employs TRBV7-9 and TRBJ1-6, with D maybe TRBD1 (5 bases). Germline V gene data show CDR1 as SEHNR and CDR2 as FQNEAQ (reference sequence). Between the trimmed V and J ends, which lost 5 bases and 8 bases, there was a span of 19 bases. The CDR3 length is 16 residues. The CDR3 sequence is CASSPAGGDGYSPLHF. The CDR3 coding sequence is TGTGCCAGCAGCCCGGCTGGGGGGGACGGCTATTCACCCCTCCACTTT.

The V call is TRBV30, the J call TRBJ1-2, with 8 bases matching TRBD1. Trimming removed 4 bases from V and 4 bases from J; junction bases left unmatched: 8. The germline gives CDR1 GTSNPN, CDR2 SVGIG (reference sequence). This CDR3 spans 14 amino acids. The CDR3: CAWTSPGGFYGYTF. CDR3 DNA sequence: TGTGCCTGGACGTCTCCAGGGGGCTTCTATGGCTACACCTTC.

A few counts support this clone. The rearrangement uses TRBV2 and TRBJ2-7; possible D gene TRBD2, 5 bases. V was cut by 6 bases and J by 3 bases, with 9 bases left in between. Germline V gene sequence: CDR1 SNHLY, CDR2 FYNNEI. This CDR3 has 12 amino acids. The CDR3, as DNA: TGTGCCAGCAGAGTTACTAGCTACGAGCAGTACTTC. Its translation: CASRVTSYEQYF.

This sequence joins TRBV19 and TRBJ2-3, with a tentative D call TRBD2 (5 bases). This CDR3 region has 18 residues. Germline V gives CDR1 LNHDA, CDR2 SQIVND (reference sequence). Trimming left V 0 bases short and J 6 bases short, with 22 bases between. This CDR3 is CASSIEAAPAAPRDTQYF. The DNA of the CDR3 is TGTGCCAGTAGTATAGAGGCGGCCCCAGCGGCCCCCCGGGATACGCAGTATTTT.

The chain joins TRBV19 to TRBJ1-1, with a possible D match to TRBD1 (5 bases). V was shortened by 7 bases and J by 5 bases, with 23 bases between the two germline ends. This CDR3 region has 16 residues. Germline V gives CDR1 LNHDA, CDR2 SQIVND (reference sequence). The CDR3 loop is CASKGLDGGTGTEAFF. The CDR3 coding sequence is TGTGCCAGTAAAGGGCTAGACGGGGGGACGGGGACTGAAGCTTTCTTT.

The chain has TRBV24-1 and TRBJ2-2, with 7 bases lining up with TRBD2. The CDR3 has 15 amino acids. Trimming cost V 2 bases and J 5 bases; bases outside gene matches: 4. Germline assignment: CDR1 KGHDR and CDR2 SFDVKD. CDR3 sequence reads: CATSDYSRGTGELFF. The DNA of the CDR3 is TGTGCCACCAGTGATTACTCGCGGGGGACCGGGGAGCTGTTTTTT.

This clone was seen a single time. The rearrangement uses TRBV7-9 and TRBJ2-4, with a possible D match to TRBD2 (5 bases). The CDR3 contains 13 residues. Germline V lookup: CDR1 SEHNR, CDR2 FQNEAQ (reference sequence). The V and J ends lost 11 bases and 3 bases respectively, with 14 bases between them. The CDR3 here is CAGSRESKNIQYF. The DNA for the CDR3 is TGTGCCGGGAGCAGAGAGAGCAAAAACATTCAGTACTTC.

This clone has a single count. The DNA of the CDR3 is TGTGCCAGCAGCTTAGCCCCCTCTGCACCCCTCCACTTT. Translated: CASSLAPSAPLHF. The chain combines TRBV7-2 with TRBJ1-6; D is uncertain. The length of the CDR3 is 13 residues. V gave up 0 bases and J gave up 11 bases, with 8 bases separating them. CDR1 and CDR2 from the germline V gene are SGHTA and FQGNSA.

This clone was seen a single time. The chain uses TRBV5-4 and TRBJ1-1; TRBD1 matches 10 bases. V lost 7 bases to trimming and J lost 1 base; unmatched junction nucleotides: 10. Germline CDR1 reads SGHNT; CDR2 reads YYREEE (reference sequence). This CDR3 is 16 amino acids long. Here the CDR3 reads CASGEGTGERNTEAFF. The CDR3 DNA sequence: TGTGCCAGCGGGGAAGGGACAGGGGAACGGAACACTGAAGCTTTCTTT.

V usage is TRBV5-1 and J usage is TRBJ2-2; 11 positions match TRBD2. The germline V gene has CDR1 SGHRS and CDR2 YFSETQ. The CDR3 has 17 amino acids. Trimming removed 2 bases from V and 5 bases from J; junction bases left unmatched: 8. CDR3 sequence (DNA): TGCGCCAGCAGCTTCCTAGCGGGAGGTTCGGGGACCGGGGAGCTGTTTTTT. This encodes CASSFLAGGSGTGELFF.

The CDR3, as DNA: TGTGCCAGCAGAGGACAGGGGGCAGGGAATCAGCCCCAGCATTTT. This translates into CASRGQGAGNQPQHF. The chain recombines TRBV2 with TRBJ1-5, with TRBD1 matching 11 bases. There are 15 residues in the CDR3. V shed 6 bases, J shed 4 bases, and the junction held 5 bases outside the gene matches. Germline V gene data show CDR1 as SNHLY and CDR2 as FYNNEI. Based on the CDR3 plus reference TRBV2 and TRBJ1-5, the full variable domain is EPEVTQTPSHQVTQMGQEVILRCVPISNHLYFYWYRQILGQKVEFLVSFYNNEISEKSEIFDDQFSVERPDGSNFTLKIRSTKLEDSAMYFCASRGQGAGNQPQHFGDGTRLSIL.

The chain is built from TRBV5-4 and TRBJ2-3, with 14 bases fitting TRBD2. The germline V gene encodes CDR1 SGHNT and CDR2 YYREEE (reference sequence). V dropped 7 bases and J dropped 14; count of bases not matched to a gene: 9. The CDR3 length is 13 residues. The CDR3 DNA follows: TGTGCCAGCCGAGGGACTAGCGGGAGTGCGCCGTATTTT. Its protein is CASRGTSGSAPYF.

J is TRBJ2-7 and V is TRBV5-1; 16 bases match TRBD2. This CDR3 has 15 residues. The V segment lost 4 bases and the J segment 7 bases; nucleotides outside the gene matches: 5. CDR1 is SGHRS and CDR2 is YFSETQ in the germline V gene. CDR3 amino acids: CASSLGTSGRVEQYF. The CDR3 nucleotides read TGCGCCAGCAGCCTCGGGACTAGCGGGAGGGTGGAGCAGTACTTC.

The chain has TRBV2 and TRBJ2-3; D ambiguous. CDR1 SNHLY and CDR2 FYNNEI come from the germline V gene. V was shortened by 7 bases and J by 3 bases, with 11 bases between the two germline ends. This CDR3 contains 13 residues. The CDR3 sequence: CASITGLTDTQYF. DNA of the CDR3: TGTGCCAGCATAACTGGGCTAACAGATACGCAGTATTTT.

The CDR3 DNA reads TGTGCCAGCAGCTTAGGTGGGGCAGGGGAAAGCGAGCAGTACTTC. The encoded protein is CASSLGGAGESEQYF. The V and J genes are TRBV11-3 and TRBJ2-7; D perhaps matches TRBD1 (6 bases). Trimming removed 1 base from V and 6 bases from J, with 16 bases in between. CDR1 and CDR2 from the germline V gene are SGHNT and YENEEA. The CDR3 runs to 15 residues.

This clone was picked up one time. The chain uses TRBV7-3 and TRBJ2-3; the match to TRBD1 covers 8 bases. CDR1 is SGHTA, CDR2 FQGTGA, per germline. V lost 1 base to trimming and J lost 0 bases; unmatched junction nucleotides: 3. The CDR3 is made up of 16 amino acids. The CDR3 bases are TGTGCCAGCAGCTTAATAGGGGACAGGAGCACAGATACGCAGTATTTT. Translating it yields CASSLIGDRSTDTQYF.

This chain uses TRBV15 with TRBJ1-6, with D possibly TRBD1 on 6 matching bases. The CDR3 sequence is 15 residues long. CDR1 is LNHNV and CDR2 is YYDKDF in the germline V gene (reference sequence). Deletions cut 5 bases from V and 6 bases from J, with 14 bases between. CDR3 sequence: CATSVRQGRNSPLHF. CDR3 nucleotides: TGTGCCACCAGCGTTCGGCAGGGGCGTAATTCACCCCTCCACTTT.